Each of the 24 T cell receptor beta chains below was sequenced from the same sample in a study of blood T cell repertoires in COVID-19 (dated by TCRdb to between 2020 and 2021). Library preparation was by the immunoSEQ multiplex PCR assay. TCRdb limited this immuneACCESS table to in-frame rearrangements with V and J called. A share of clones is missing; checked studies link under half to unresolved V genes, and the rest is unexplained. The table for this sample lists over 150,000 clones; about 87% of them were counted only once. The ten largest clones capture approximately 0.62% of the sample. Source material: peripheral blood. The receptors shown here come from a man aged 55 to 69 with COVID-19, enrolled during active disease.

The chain carries TRBV27 and TRBJ2-5; 11 bases line up with TRBD2. The germline V gene has CDR1 MNHEY and CDR2 SMNVEV (reference sequence). The ends lost 3 bases at V and 7 bases at J; junction bases unmatched: 13. This CDR3 contains 17 residues. CDR3 nucleotides: TGTGCCAGCAGTTTTCTAGCGGGGGGCACCCAGAGGTGGACCCAGTACTTC. Translated, it gives CASSFLAGGTQRWTQYF.

V usage is TRBV7-3 and J usage is TRBJ2-3; perhaps TRBD2 as D (5 bases). The CDR3 spans 14 residues. V gave up 5 bases and J gave up 0 bases, with 9 bases separating them. Germline lookup yields CDR1 SGHTA and CDR2 FQGTGA. The CDR3 is CASSLGLSTDTQYF. CDR3 nucleotide sequence: TGTGCCAGCAGCCTAGGACTTAGCACAGATACGCAGTATTTT.

The chain has TRBV18 and TRBJ2-1; 13 nucleotides align to TRBD2. The J segment lost 5 bases and the V segment lost 3 bases, leaving 10 bases of the junction unmatched. The CDR3 totals 18 residues. The germline V gene encodes CDR1 KGHSH and CDR2 LQKENI. The CDR3 DNA sequence: TGTGCCAGCTCACCTCAAAGACTAGCGGGAGGCCCCAACAATGAGCAGTTCTTC. Protein: CASSPQRLAGGPNNEQFF.

This chain connects TRBV7-2 to TRBJ2-7, with TRBD1 identical over 8 bases. The V gene's germline CDR1 is SGHTA and CDR2 FQGNSA. The CDR3 spans 14 residues. The junction had 6 bases not matched to a gene; V was cut back by 6 bases and J by 2 bases. The CDR3 DNA sequence: TGTGCCAGCAGGCTGACAGGGGATACCTACGAGCAGTACTTC. Encoded protein: CASRLTGDTYEQYF.

The chain combines TRBV19 with TRBJ2-7; D not resolved. This CDR3 has 15 residues. Trimming took off 2 bases at V and 2 bases at J, with 13 bases between the two ends. Germline values: CDR1 LNHDA, CDR2 SQIVND (reference sequence). The CDR3, as DNA: TGTGCCAGTAGTATAATGGCGTTTGGGCCCTACGAGCAGTACTTC. This gives the protein CASSIMAFGPYEQYF.

This chain links TRBV6-5 with TRBJ2-1; D gene ambiguous. This CDR3 is 11 amino acids long. Trimming removed 5 bases at V and 4 bases at J, with 3 bases between. CDR1 and CDR2 (germline): MNHEY, SVGAGI. CDR3 DNA sequence: TGTGCCAGCAGTCCTTACAATGAGCAGTTCTTC. It encodes CASSPYNEQFF.

CDR3 DNA sequence: TGTGCCAGCAGCTTGTTATCGGATACGCAGTATTTT. Protein sequence: CASSLLSDTQYF. The V call is TRBV5-4, the J call TRBJ2-3; D gene uncertain. The CDR3 totals 12 residues. Trimming stripped 1 base from V and 6 bases from J, with 6 bases between. Germline values: CDR1 SGHNT, CDR2 YYREEE (reference sequence).

This chain connects TRBV11-2 to TRBJ1-1; possibly TRBD1 for D (6 bases). The CDR3 length is 13 residues. CDR1 and CDR2 from the germline V gene are SGHAT and FQNNGV. The V and J ends lost 5 bases and 4 bases respectively, with 11 bases between them. CDR3: CASSLGGVTEAFF. As DNA, the CDR3 is TGTGCCAGCAGCCTAGGGGGGGTCACTGAAGCTTTCTTT. The full variable domain, with the rest looked up from reference TRBV11-2 and TRBJ1-1, is EAGVAQSPRYKIIEKRQSVAFWCNPISGHATLYWYQQILGQGPKLLIQFQNNGVVDDSQLPKDRFSAERLKGVDSTLKIQPAKLEDSAVYLCASSLGGVTEAFFGQGTRLTVV.

This chain connects TRBV5-1 to TRBJ1-5; TRBD1 agrees at 9 bases. Germline CDR1 and CDR2: SGHRS and YFSETQ. V lost 1 base and J lost 0; bases outside the gene matches: 5. The CDR3 runs 17 residues. CDR3 amino acids: CASSLTGGQYSNQPQHF. The CDR3 coding sequence is TGCGCCAGCAGCTTGACAGGGGGCCAATATAGCAATCAGCCCCAGCATTTT.

A single count supports this clone. The V and J genes are TRBV18 and TRBJ2-6; 7 bases are shared with TRBD1. Trimming removed 5 bases from V and 1 base from J; junction bases left unmatched: 8. Germline CDR1 is KGHSH and CDR2 is LQKENI. The CDR3 runs to 17 residues. The DNA for the CDR3 is TGTGCCAGCTCAACCGGGACAGCCCGATCTGGGGCCAACGTCCTGACTTTC. It specifies CASSTGTARSGANVLTF. The whole variable domain, remainder taken from reference TRBV18 and TRBJ2-6, is NAGVMQNPRHLVRRRGQEARLRCSPMKGHSHVYWYRQLPEEGLKFMVYLQKENIIDESGMPKERFSAEFPKEGPSILRIQQVVRGDSAAYFCASSTGTARSGANVLTFGAGSRLTVL.

V is TRBV18 and J is TRBJ2-2; D is unclear. V was clipped by 3 bases and J by 1 base, with 6 bases between them. The CDR3 extends over 14 amino acids. Germline CDR1 KGHSH, CDR2 LQKENI. The chain's CDR3 is CASSPAVNTGELFF. CDR3 DNA: TGTGCCAGCTCACCTGCGGTGAACACCGGGGAGCTGTTTTTT.

This clone has a handful of counts. This CDR3 reads CASTKTSLNTGELFF. As DNA, the CDR3 is TGCGCCAGCACCAAGACTAGCCTAAACACCGGGGAGCTGTTTTTT. V gene TRBV5-1 combines with J gene TRBJ2-2, with 7 nucleotides matching TRBD2. The CDR3 covers 15 residues. Germline V gene data show CDR1 as SGHRS and CDR2 as YFSETQ. The trim removed 6 bases at V and 2 bases at J, leaving 7 bases unmatched.

This chain uses TRBV10-3 with TRBJ1-5; tentatively, D is TRBD1 (5 bases). CDR1 and CDR2 from the germline V gene are ENHRY and SYGVKD. The CDR3 has 14 amino acids. With 6 bases removed from V and 3 bases from J, the gap between germline ends came to 12 bases. The CDR3 DNA is TGTGCCATCAGCGGGTCGGGGGACAATCAGCCCCAGCATTTT. This codes for CAISGSGDNQPQHF.

The CDR3 sequence is CAIRVDRDTEAFF. As DNA, the CDR3 is TGTGCCATCAGAGTCGACAGGGATACTGAAGCTTTCTTT. The chain couples TRBV10-3 to TRBJ1-1; 7 nucleotides match TRBD1. After removal of 6 bases from V and 5 bases from J, the junction contained 6 bases not matched to a gene. In germline, CDR1 is ENHRY, CDR2 SYGVKD. The CDR3 sequence is 13 residues long.

In the case of this clone: Other nucleotide sequences from this sample produce the same CDR3. The chain recombines TRBV11-1 with TRBJ2-7; no clear D. This CDR3 region has 14 residues. CDR1 is SGHAT, CDR2 FQDESV, per germline (reference sequence). V was pared by 3 bases and J by 1 base, with 10 bases between. CDR3 protein: CASSLSVLSYEQYF. CDR3 DNA sequence: TGTGCCAGCAGCTTGTCAGTCTTATCCTACGAGCAGTACTTC.

The chain combines TRBV7-3 with TRBJ2-2; the D is unclear. The V gene lost 2 bases and the J gene lost 4 bases, with 8 bases spanning the gap. The V gene's germline CDR1 is SGHTA and CDR2 FQGTGA. This CDR3 is 14 amino acids long. CDR3 sequence reads: CASSLGLGTGELFF. The CDR3 nucleotides are TGTGCCAGCAGCTTAGGGCTCGGCACCGGGGAGCTGTTTTTT.

The chain combines TRBV12-3 or TRBV12-4 with TRBJ2-2; a possible D gene is TRBD2 (6 bases). V was clipped by 3 bases and J by 6 bases, with 8 bases between them. The CDR3 has 13 residues. The CDR3 DNA reads as TGTGCCAGCAGTTTGTGGGGGGCCGGGGAGCTGTTTTTT. Amino acid sequence: CASSLWGAGELFF.

The chain combines TRBV12-3 or TRBV12-4 with TRBJ1-6; D is perhaps TRBD1 (6 bases). The V end lost 2 bases, the J end lost 14 bases, and 7 bases lay between the germline ends. The CDR3 length is 11 residues. CDR3 bases: TGTGCCAGCAGTTTATCAGGGGCCCTCCACTTT. Its protein is CASSLSGALHF.

This clone was seen only a few times. The genes are TRBV9 and TRBJ1-2; a weak D match, TRBD1 (6 bases). Trimming took 0 bases from V and 6 from J, leaving 12 bases between them. Germline V lookup: CDR1 SGDLS, CDR2 YYNGEE. The CDR3 extends over 14 amino acids. The CDR3 sequence is CASSVGRAGDGYTF. CDR3 bases: TGTGCCAGCAGCGTAGGGCGGGCAGGGGATGGCTACACCTTC.

This clone was observed once. The chain is built from TRBV2 and TRBJ1-5; TRBD1 is a possible D gene (5 bases). The CDR3 has 15 residues. The ends were cut back, 6 bases at V and 3 bases at J, with 15 bases in the middle. CDR1 SNHLY and CDR2 FYNNEI come from the germline V gene. CDR3 sequence reads: CASRQAAVVNQPQHF. The CDR3, as DNA: TGTGCCAGCAGACAGGCCGCGGTAGTCAATCAGCCCCAGCATTTT.

The chain uses TRBV5-4 and TRBJ2-2, with 7 nucleotides matching TRBD1. After removal of 4 bases from V and 0 bases from J, the junction contained 6 bases not matched to a gene. This CDR3 is 16 amino acids long. CDR1 is SGHNT and CDR2 is YYREEE in the germline V gene (reference sequence). Here the CDR3 DNA reads TGTGCCAGCAGCCCGCGACAGGGACCGAACACCGGGGAGCTGTTTTTT. Protein product: CASSPRQGPNTGELFF.

V gene TRBV5-4 combines with J gene TRBJ2-4; D might be TRBD2 (6 bases). The CDR3 covers 17 residues. The V and J ends lost 0 bases and 2 bases respectively, with 15 bases between them. Looked up from germline, CDR1 is SGHNT and CDR2 is YYREEE (reference sequence). CDR3 DNA: TGTGCCAGCAGCTTGGGTGGGGACTCGGGATCCAAAAACATTCAGTACTTC. Amino acids: CASSLGGDSGSKNIQYF. Filled out from reference TRBV5-4 and TRBJ2-4, the complete variable domain reads ETGVTQSPTHLIKTRGQQVTLRCSSQSGHNTVSWYQQALGQGPQFIFQYYREEENGRGNFPPRFSGLQFPNYSSELNVNALELDDSALYLCASSLGGDSGSKNIQYFGAGTRLSVL.

This clone was recorded once. This chain joins TRBV4-3 and TRBJ1-3; TRBD1 is a possible D gene (5 bases). Looked up from germline, CDR1 is LGHNA and CDR2 is YSLEER. The V gene lost 0 bases and the J gene lost 4 bases, with 10 bases spanning the gap. CDR3 size: 15 residues. In DNA, the CDR3 is TGCGCCAGCAGCCAAGATGGAGGGGTAGGAAACACCATATATTTT. Translating gives CASSQDGGVGNTIYF.

The rearrangement uses TRBV2 and TRBJ2-7; 7 bases map to TRBD1. Losses at the gene ends were 8 bases for V and 5 bases for J; bases not matched to a gene: 9. The CDR3 is made up of 13 amino acids. Per the germline V gene, CDR1 is SNHLY and CDR2 is FYNNEI. CDR3 amino acids: CASQTGTSDEQYF. CDR3 nucleotides: TGTGCCAGCCAGACAGGGACCTCTGACGAGCAGTACTTC.